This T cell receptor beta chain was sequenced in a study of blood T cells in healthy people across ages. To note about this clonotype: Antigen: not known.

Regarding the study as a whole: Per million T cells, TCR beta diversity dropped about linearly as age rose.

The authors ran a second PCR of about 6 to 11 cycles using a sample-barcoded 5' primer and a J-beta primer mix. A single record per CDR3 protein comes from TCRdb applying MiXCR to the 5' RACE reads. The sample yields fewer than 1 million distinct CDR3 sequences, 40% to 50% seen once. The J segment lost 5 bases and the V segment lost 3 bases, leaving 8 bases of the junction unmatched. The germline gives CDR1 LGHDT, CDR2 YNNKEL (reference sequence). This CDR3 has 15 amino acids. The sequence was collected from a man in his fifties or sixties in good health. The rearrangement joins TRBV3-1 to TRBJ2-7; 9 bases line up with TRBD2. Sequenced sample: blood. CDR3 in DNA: TGTGCCAGCAGCCAGCTAGCGGGGCTATGGAACGAGCAGTACTTC. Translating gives CASSQLAGLWNEQYF.